This T cell receptor (beta chain) was obtained from a study of cytomegalovirus exposure and HLA in healthy donors. V lost 8 bases and J lost 3, with 11 bases in between. The CDR3 is 14 residues long. The V gene's germline CDR1 is MNHNY and CDR2 SVGAGI (reference sequence). General study points: Analysis performed later showed TCR beta chains linked to HLA being more clonally expanded than equally common others.

A note on this clone: Antigen specificity is unknown.

The study ran its PCR with 60 Vbeta and 13 Jbeta primers. Generated by immunoSEQ multiplex PCR, the TCRdb table keeps only in-frame clones and is missing some. This table lists about 130,000 clones. Input material: PBMCs. V usage is TRBV6-6 and J usage is TRBJ2-6; D is undetermined. The clonotype comes from a middle-aged woman in good health and CMV-seropositive. The CDR3 coding sequence is TGTGCCAGCCACGTAAGGAGTGGGGCCAACGTCCTGACTTTC. Its translation is CASHVRSGANVLTF.